These T cell receptor beta chains were read from a single sample in a study of T cell changes during pregnancy in multiple sclerosis. Clones were sequenced by immunoSEQ multiplex PCR, and TCRdb holds only the in-frame ones, with some missing. The sample has 65,000 to 75,000 clones; roughly 92% are singletons. The input for sequencing was peripheral blood, taken in the second trimester of pregnancy. These receptors originate from a female donor with multiple sclerosis, enrolled in a pregnancy study. The CDR3 runs from the conserved cysteine through the conserved F or W. A D gene is named only where the DNA matches it firmly. Size is stated for part of the rows, as once, few or many counts, or as a class when the clone is expanded.

D	size	J	V	CDR3	DNA
.	.	TRBJ2-3	TRBV10-3	CAISDSQQDTQYF	TGTGCCATCAGTGACTCACAGCAGGATACGCAGTATTTT
.	.	TRBJ2-1	TRBV9	CASSARDTYNEQFF	TGTGCCAGCAGCGCCCGGGACACATACAATGAGCAGTTCTTC
.	.	TRBJ1-1	TRBV7-6	CASSLGVGAEAFF	TGTGCCAGCAGCTTAGGGGTGGGGGCCGAAGCTTTCTTT
TRBD2	.	TRBJ2-7	TRBV4-2	CASSQRWGLAGGSYEQYF	TGTGCCAGCAGCCAACGGTGGGGACTAGCGGGAGGAAGCTACGAGCAGTACTTC
TRBD1	.	TRBJ1-2	TRBV6-6	CASSYPGQGKRGYTF	TGTGCCAGCAGTTACCCGGGACAGGGGAAAAGGGGCTACACCTTC
.	.	TRBJ1-2	TRBV7-8	CASSSHRNSPYGYTF	TGTGCCAGCAGCTCCCACAGGAATTCGCCTTACGGCTACACCTTC
.	.	TRBJ1-1	TRBV5-4	CASSFGVYGTRGNTEAFF	TGTGCCAGCAGCTTTGGGGTTTACGGTACCAGGGGGAACACTGAAGCTTTCTTT
.	.	TRBJ1-1	TRBV9	CASSTSTGGEAFF	TGTGCCAGCAGCACCTCAACGGGGGGTGAAGCTTTCTTT
TRBD1	.	TRBJ2-7	TRBV27	CASSFGTGPFYEQYF	TGTGCCAGCAGTTTCGGGACAGGCCCTTTCTACGAGCAGTACTTC
TRBD2	.	TRBJ2-5	TRBV7-9	CASSSNPSGKVQETQYF	TGTGCCAGCAGCTCAAACCCTAGCGGGAAAGTCCAAGAGACCCAGTACTTC
.	.	TRBJ1-2	TRBV7-9	CASSSPGANYGYTF	TGTGCCAGCAGCTCCCCGGGAGCTAACTATGGCTACACCTTC
TRBD2	.	TRBJ2-5	TRBV4-2	CASSPWGGPGLAGRGGVTQYF	TGTGCCAGCAGCCCGTGGGGAGGTCCAGGACTAGCGGGAAGGGGAGGAGTGACCCAGTACTTC
.	.	TRBJ2-3	TRBV4-1	CASSQGATYFSTDTQYF	TGCGCCAGCAGCCAAGGTGCGACATATTTTAGCACAGATACGCAGTATTTT
TRBD2	.	TRBJ2-1	TRBV6-5	CASSRGLAGANEQFF	TGTGCCAGCAGTCGGGGACTAGCGGGGGCCAATGAGCAGTTCTTC
.	.	TRBJ2-7	TRBV5-6	CASSLGGNSYEQYF	TGTGCCAGCAGCTTGGGCGGGAACTCCTACGAGCAGTACTTC
TRBD2	few	TRBJ2-1	TRBV30	CAWRTSGSYNEQFF	TGTGCCTGGAGGACTAGCGGGAGCTACAATGAGCAGTTCTTC
.	.	TRBJ1-4	TRBV30	CAWSVLTHEKLFF	TGTGCCTGGAGTGTACTTACCCACGAAAAACTGTTTTTT
TRBD2	.	TRBJ2-3	TRBV14	CASSQLAGGLTDTQYF	TGTGCCAGCAGCCAGCTAGCGGGGGGACTCACAGATACGCAGTATTTT
TRBD1	.	TRBJ1-2	TRBV7-2	CASSAQGAGGYTF	TGTGCCAGCAGCGCCCAGGGGGCTGGTGGCTACACCTTC
.	.	TRBJ2-7	TRBV4-2	CASSQDRSYRNYEQYF	TGTGCCAGCAGCCAAGACCGGAGCTACCGAAACTACGAGCAGTACTTC
.	.	TRBJ1-1	TRBV28	CASSSWTGGATEAFF	TGTGCCAGCAGCTCTTGGACGGGTGGGGCCACTGAAGCTTTCTTT
.	.	TRBJ2-1	TRBV18	CASSPADREGGNEQFF	TGTGCCAGCTCACCTGCGGACAGAGAGGGGGGGAATGAGCAGTTCTTC
.	.	TRBJ2-3	TRBV9	CASSVDGRAVSTDTQYF	TGTGCCAGCAGCGTAGATGGGCGAGCAGTGAGCACAGATACGCAGTATTTT
.	.	TRBJ1-1	TRBV29-1	CSSRQGGDTEAFF	TGCAGCTCCCGGCAGGGAGGCGACACTGAAGCTTTCTTT
.	.	TRBJ1-6	TRBV7-3	CASSSQGERSPLHF	TGTGCCAGCAGCTCCCAGGGTGAGCGTTCACCCCTCCACTTT
TRBD2	.	TRBJ2-1	TRBV2	CASSVQGRAHEQFF	TGTGCCAGCAGTGTTCAAGGGAGGGCCCATGAGCAGTTCTTC
.	few	TRBJ1-1	TRBV30	CAWSPLGSRNTEAFF	TGTGCCTGGAGCCCTTTGGGCAGCAGGAACACTGAAGCTTTCTTT
.	.	TRBJ2-7	TRBV7-9	CASSLGGAGSSEQYF	TGTGCCAGCAGCCTGGGGGGAGCTGGATCTAGCGAGCAGTACTTC
TRBD1	.	TRBJ1-4	TRBV7-2	CASSLKTGSNEKLFF	TGTGCCAGCAGCCTCAAGACAGGGTCTAATGAAAAACTGTTTTTT
.	.	TRBJ2-1	TRBV7-9	CASSLDSLRQFF	TGTGCCAGCAGCTTGGACTCGCTTCGACAGTTCTTC
.	.	TRBJ1-5	TRBV23-1	CASSRFQGWNQPQHF	TGCGCCAGCAGTCGCTTTCAGGGTTGGAATCAGCCCCAGCATTTT
TRBD1	.	TRBJ1-2	TRBV19	CASSIRDRGPSIYGYTF	TGTGCCAGTAGTATACGGGACAGGGGGCCCTCAATCTATGGCTACACCTTC
.	.	TRBJ2-5	TRBV7-2	CASGGGGQETQYF	TGTGCCAGCGGGGGGGGCGGCCAAGAGACCCAGTACTTC
TRBD1	.	TRBJ1-2	TRBV18	CASSQTGANYGYTF	TGTGCCAGCTCTCAGACAGGGGCAAACTATGGCTACACCTTC
.	once	TRBJ1-3	TRBV19	CASSLQDHSGNTIYF	TGTGCCAGTAGTTTACAGGACCACTCTGGAAACACCATATATTTT
TRBD1	few	TRBJ1-5	TRBV30	CAWSQTGQHNQPQHF	TGTGCCTGGAGCCAGACGGGACAGCACAATCAGCCCCAGCATTTT
.	few	TRBJ1-2	TRBV11-1	CASSLPGIGYTF	TGTGCCAGCAGCTTGCCCGGTATCGGCTACACCTTC
TRBD2	.	TRBJ2-1	TRBV12-5	CASGLERGFLMGNEQFF	TGTGCTAGTGGTTTGGAGCGGGGGTTCCTAATGGGCAATGAGCAGTTCTTC
.	.	TRBJ2-3	TRBV10-1	CASRAGGTDTQYF	TGCGCCAGCAGGGCAGGGGGCACAGATACGCAGTATTTT
.	.	TRBJ1-1	TRBV4-3	CASSQDFQGGTEAFF	TGCGCCAGCAGCCAAGATTTCCAGGGAGGAACTGAAGCTTTCTTT
TRBD2	.	TRBJ2-2	TRBV19	CATGLAGAGNTGELFF	TGTGCCACGGGACTAGCGGGAGCTGGGAACACCGGGGAGCTGTTTTTT